Listed below are T cell receptor beta chains from one sample, sequenced in a study of CD8 T cells in ankylosing spondylitis. A single record per CDR3 protein comes from TCRdb applying MiXCR to the 5' RACE reads. The sample contains roughly 100,000 distinct CDR3 sequences, roughly 8.3% of which appear only once. The specimen sequenced was blood, either unsorted or a sorted T cell fraction (not recorded which). These receptors were taken from a male donor with ankylosing spondylitis or in good health (not recorded which). CDR3s leave out the opening cysteine and the closing phenylalanine or tryptophan. A D gene is named only where the DNA matches it firmly.

d_gene	v_gene	j_gene	CDR3aa
-	TRBV5-1	TRBJ2-1	ASSLKGYNEQF
-	TRBV3-1	TRBJ2-2	ASSHWDRAGELF
-	TRBV2	TRBJ1-1	ASSEWGVSTEAF
-	TRBV7-9	TRBJ1-4	ASSRTVGGNEKLF
-	TRBV20-1	TRBJ1-1	SASTGRHTEAF
-	TRBV4-3	TRBJ2-4	ASSQDFRGGAKNIQY
-	TRBV7-6	TRBJ2-7	ASSTLSGSYEQY
-	TRBV7-6	TRBJ2-5	ASSSLTPGIETQY
-	TRBV30	TRBJ2-2	AWRKGEDTGELF
-	TRBV4-3	TRBJ2-3	ASSQAMSGGATDTQY
-	TRBV5-1	TRBJ2-7	ASSLIPGPTIYEQY
TRBD2	TRBV6-1	TRBJ2-2	ASSPHQAGRTGELF
-	TRBV28	TRBJ1-2	ASTPSGIRGYGYT
-	TRBV7-6	TRBJ2-2	ASSPPGQYAGELF
-	TRBV7-2	TRBJ2-5	ASSFGRLVETQY
-	TRBV4-2	TRBJ2-5	TSSQGKDYLVKKETQY
TRBD2	TRBV7-2	TRBJ2-3	ASSLGGGATDTQY